This TCR beta chain was captured in a study of cytomegalovirus exposure and HLA in healthy donors. The CDR3 consists of 15 residues. Trimming at V came to 5 bases and at J to 6 bases, leaving 10 bases not matched to a gene. Germline V gene lookup returns CDR1 KGHSH and CDR2 LQKENI. It was the roughly 110-subject validation cohort, separate from the roughly 700-subject first cohort, to which the donors belonged. Assay: immunoSEQ multiplex PCR; the TCRdb copy retains only in-frame clones and omits some. Among under 400,000 clones listed, roughly 87% were seen once. The chain is built from TRBV18 and TRBJ1-1, with 9 bases aligning to TRBD1. This clonotype originated in a man aged 25-45 years in good health and CMV-seronegative. Material: PBMCs. CDR3 nucleotide sequence: TGTGCCAGCTCAGCCCACATACAGGGGGCGGCTGAAGCTTTCTTT. Its translation is CASSAHIQGAAEAFF.